The T cell receptor beta chain described here comes from a study of T cells in Graves' hyperthyroidism and ophthalmopathy. The wider study: Peripheral blood was collected at initial diagnosis, before any treatment.

The CDR3 is made up of 15 amino acids. Trimming took 5 bases from V and 2 from J; bases not matched to a gene: 8. CDR1 LNHDA and CDR2 SQIVND come from the germline V gene (reference sequence). Amplified regions were TCR beta CDR3 sequences from RNA transcripts. An initial round of RT-PCR targeting the TCR CDR3 relied on the HTBI primer set. A single record per CDR3 protein comes from TCRdb applying MiXCR to the multiplex PCR reads. The sample consists of a few hundred thousand distinct CDR3 sequences, around a sixth of them appearing once. Clinical Activity Scores of at least 3, NOSPECS grades of at least 4 and durations under 3 months characterized ophthalmopathy patients. Diagnosis rested on symptoms, serum thyroxine and TRAb, thyroid ultrasound, and orbital computed tomography.

The sample consisted of blood. The clonotype originates from a young man with Graves' ophthalmopathy. The rearrangement uses TRBV19 and TRBJ1-1; 7 positions match TRBD1. The CDR3 loop reads CASSFRQGHNTEAFF. The CDR3 DNA sequence: TGTGCCAGTAGTTTCCGACAGGGACATAACACTGAAGCTTTCTTT.